What follows is one TCR beta chain and its context. Its target is unknown. The sample is drawn from a study of T cells in localized non-small cell lung cancer. Study-wide findings and caveats: Heterogeneity remains possible because sequencing was limited to only one tumor region.

Produced via immunoSEQ multiplex PCR; TCRdb's table is partial and in-frame only. The sample has some 64,000 clones, roughly 90% seen once. This TCR was sampled from a woman between 35 and 75 years old with stage I lung adenocarcinoma. Sequences were derived from peripheral blood, sampled before any cancer treatment.

CDR3 sequence: CASRDPRDVGQPQHF. CDR3 nucleotide sequence: TGTGCCAGCAGAGATCCCAGGGATGTCGGCCAGCCCCAGCATTTT. The rearrangement uses TRBV2 and TRBJ1-5, with D maybe TRBD1 (5 bases). CDR1 SNHLY and CDR2 FYNNEI come from the germline V gene. The V gene lost 6 bases and the J gene lost 7 bases, with 19 bases spanning the gap. The CDR3 covers 15 residues.